Reported below is one TCR beta chain. Its antigen is still unknown. No base quality values were provided; no much bigger clone lies one nucleotide off. Collaborating institutions collected whole blood in K2EDTA tubes following their own protocols. For TCRbeta analysis, collaborators shipped samples as frozen whole blood, isolated PBMCs, or DNA extracted from either of those sample types. These data come from a study of blood T cell repertoires in COVID-19 (dated by TCRdb to the early 2020s). For the wider study: Samples from collaborators originated in the United States, Italy and Spain and spanned both the acute and convalescent phases of COVID-19. The prospective study material was composed of cDNA or gDNA derived from T cells, B-cell-depleted T cells, or PBMCs. The dataset comprised deeply sampled blood TCRbeta repertoires from subjects exposed to, actively infected with, or recovered from COVID-19. The repertoires were released in a freely available public database intended as a resource for research on the immune response to SARS-CoV-2. Samples came from the ongoing ImmuneRACE study (first 160 participants) plus 1,254 subjects from 6 global collaborators. Nearly every sample came with metadata listing a de-identified subject ID, COVID-19 status, age in years and sex. HLA class I and class II types, where available, came from metadata supplied by the sample provider rather than from assay-based typing. Findings and caveats that apply to the study as a whole: The quantity of clinical and demographic metadata differed by source and by participant and was supplied without curation.

Looking up the germline V gene (reference sequence) yields CDR1 LNHDA and CDR2 SQIVND. The germline V and J ends show losses of 5 bases and 4 bases respectively, and no gene match explains 10 bases of the junction. The CDR3 has 17 amino acids, counting the end cysteine and phenylalanine. Kept here is only the CDR3 DNA, which spans 51 bases and is read in frame from base 1. The immunoSEQ Assay, a bias-controlled multiplex PCR, was used to amplify TCRbeta CDR3 regions from genomic DNA. The authors' pipeline ran thus. Within the assay, amplification of reference gene primers was used to estimate how many nucleated cells each sample contained. To quantify the absolute abundance of each unique TCRbeta CDR3 rearrangement, sequence reads were collapsed and filtered. For each sample, productive Simpson clonality was calculated as the square root of Simpson's diversity index over productive rearrangements. TCRdb retrieved this table from immuneACCESS and kept in-frame rearrangements only. Not all clones are present; in checked studies, unresolved V genes account for under half, and no reason is known for the remainder. V and J calls and clone size come straight from that table; D and trimming were deduced from the DNA. This sample has 150,000 to 200,000 clones in its table, and roughly 85% of those were observed once. In total, the top ten clones hold about 3.5% of the sample.

The source material was peripheral blood. The source is a human donor with acute or convalescent COVID-19. The donor label of this sample is uncertain. The rearranged chain carries TRBV19 and TRBJ2-5; TRBD2 matches 13 bases in the middle. The CDR3 reads as follows: CASSPKEGLAGRETQYF. The bases read TGTGCCAGTAGTCCAAAAGAGGGACTAGCGGGGAGAGAGACCCAGTACTTC.